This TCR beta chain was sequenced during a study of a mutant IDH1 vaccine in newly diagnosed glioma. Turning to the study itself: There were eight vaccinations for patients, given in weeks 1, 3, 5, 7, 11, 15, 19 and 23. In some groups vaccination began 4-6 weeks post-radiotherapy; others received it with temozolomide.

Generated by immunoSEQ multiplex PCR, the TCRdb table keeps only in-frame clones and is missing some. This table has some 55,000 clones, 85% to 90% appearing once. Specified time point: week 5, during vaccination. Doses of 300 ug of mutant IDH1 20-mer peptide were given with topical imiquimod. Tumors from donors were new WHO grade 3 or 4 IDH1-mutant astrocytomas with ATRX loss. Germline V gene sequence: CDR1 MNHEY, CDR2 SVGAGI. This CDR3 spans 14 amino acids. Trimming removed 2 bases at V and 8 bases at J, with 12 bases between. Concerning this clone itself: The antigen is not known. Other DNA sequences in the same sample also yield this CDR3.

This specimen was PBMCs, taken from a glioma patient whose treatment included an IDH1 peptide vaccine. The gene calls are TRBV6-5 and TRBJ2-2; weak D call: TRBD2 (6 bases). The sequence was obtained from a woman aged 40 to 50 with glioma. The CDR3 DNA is TGTGCCAGCAGTTACGGCGCTGGGACTGGGGAGCTGTTTTTT. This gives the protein CASSYGAGTGELFF.